By frequency, the clone carrying this T cell receptor beta chain registers medium-sized. Its antigen is currently unknown. TRB amplification used around 260 ng of peripheral blood genomic DNA. This sample stems from a study of T cell clusters in autoimmune cytopenias. Study-wide findings and caveats: Healthy donors had roughly 3-fold more exclusive TRB clusters than active autoimmune hepatitis patients. TRB repertoire shifts in secondary cytopenia and chronic lymphocytic leukemia mostly reflected lymphoma, not autoimmunity.

The CDR3 has 14 amino acids. Germline V CDR1 and CDR2: GTSNPN, SVGIG (reference sequence). TRB was amplified by touch-down multiplex PCR, primer pools A and B combined. From the multiplex PCR reads, TCRdb lists one entry per CDR3 protein and no DNA. The sample totals about 15,000 distinct CDR3 sequences. The chain links TRBV30 to TRBJ2-5; as DNA is missing, the TRBD1 call by TCRdb cannot be tested. Sequenced material: peripheral blood. The sequence was obtained from a human donor with an autoimmune cytopenia or autoimmune hepatitis (not recorded which). The CDR3 spells CAWQPWGVVKTQYF.